This T cell receptor beta chain appears in the sequencing data of a study of OX40 agonist ivuxolimab in advanced cancers. In the study overall: The dose of intravenous ivuxolimab that patients received every 2 weeks ranged from 0.01 to 10 mg/kg.

Trimming pared 1 base from V and 5 bases from J, leaving 11 bases between. Germline V lookup: CDR1 LNHDA, CDR2 SQIVND (reference sequence). This CDR3 is 15 amino acids long. Using immunoSEQ multiplex PCR, the repertoire was profiled, and TCRdb retains in-frame clones only, with some absent. The sample yields more than 60,000 clones, roughly nine tenths seen once. Study-wide results and caveats: On average, a greater number of expanded clones characterised CD8+ T cells relative to CD4+. Expanded peripheral T cells had an undetermined antigen specificity. With doses of 0.1 to 3.0 mg/kg, CD4+ and CD8+ blood T cells had undergone clonal expansion by week 6.

This clone was observed once. Antigen unknown. V is TRBV19 and J is TRBJ2-2, with D maybe TRBD2 (6 bases). Sequencing used CD4+ or CD8+ T cells sorted from blood, obtained in a trial of the OX40 agonist ivuxolimab. The source is an adult with an advanced solid tumor such as melanoma, head and neck, liver or kidney cancer. CDR3 sequence: CASSIGTAGTGELFF. CDR3 nucleotides: TGTGCCAGTAGTATAGGGACGGCGGGGACCGGGGAGCTGTTTTTT.